Below are 27 T cell receptor beta chains sequenced from a single sample in a study of technical replicates of blood from a handful of donors. The assay was immunoSEQ multiplex PCR, and TCRdb's table has in-frame clones only and misses some. The sample lists some 71,000 clones; approximately 97% were seen once. The sequencing sample was made of T cells isolated from PBMCs. Source of these receptors: a human donor in good health.

The chain couples TRBV30 to TRBJ1-5; D ambiguous. CDR1 GTSNPN and CDR2 SVGIG come from the germline V gene (reference sequence). Trimming removed 3 bases at V and 6 bases at J, with 12 bases between. The length of the CDR3 is 13 residues. The CDR3 DNA sequence: TGTGCCTGGAGCTCGATTCTAGGTCAGCCCCAGCATTTT. This sequence encodes CAWSSILGQPQHF.

The chain employs TRBV7-9 and TRBJ2-2; 8 bases line up with TRBD2. Germline CDR1 and CDR2: SEHNR and FQNEAQ (reference sequence). V gave up 2 bases and J gave up 8 bases; unmatched junction bases: 4. CDR3 size: 14 residues. The CDR3 here is CASSLKRETGELFF. DNA of the CDR3: TGTGCCAGCAGCTTAAAGCGGGAGACGGGGGAGCTGTTTTTT.

The rearrangement uses TRBV6-5 and TRBJ1-1; D might be TRBD1 (5 bases). Trimming stripped 7 bases from V and 3 bases from J, with 15 bases between. From germline, CDR1 is MNHEY and CDR2 SVGAGI. The CDR3 spans 14 residues. The DNA for the CDR3 is TGTGCCAGCAACGGGGGGGGTTGGGACACTGAAGCTTTCTTT. Translated, it gives CASNGGGWDTEAFF.

The genes are TRBV5-1 and TRBJ2-3; 7 bases line up with TRBD1. The germline V gene encodes CDR1 SGHRS and CDR2 YFSETQ. The CDR3 contains 16 residues. V lost 2 bases to trimming and J lost 0 bases; unmatched junction nucleotides: 6. As DNA, the CDR3 is TGCGCCAGCAGCTTAGCCGGGACAGTTAGCACAGATACGCAGTATTTT. Translating gives CASSLAGTVSTDTQYF.

The chain has TRBV4-1 and TRBJ2-7; D perhaps matches TRBD1 (5 bases). The CDR3 has 13 amino acids. From germline, CDR1 is MGHRA and CDR2 YSYEKL. V lost 4 bases and J lost 2, with 9 bases in between. The DNA of the CDR3 is TGCGCCAGCAGCCCAGGGCACACCTACGAGCAGTACTTC. It translates to CASSPGHTYEQYF.

V and J are TRBV7-6 and TRBJ2-5; the match to TRBD2 covers 7 bases. V was pared by 5 bases and J by 5 bases, with 11 bases of the junction left unmatched. Germline CDR1 is SGHVS and CDR2 is FNYEAQ. The CDR3 covers 15 residues. The CDR3 sequence: CASSRNLAVGETQYF. DNA of the CDR3: TGTGCCAGCAGCAGAAATCTAGCGGTTGGGGAGACCCAGTACTTC.

The gene calls are TRBV28 and TRBJ2-7; 8 bases are shared with TRBD1. V lost 4 bases to trimming and J lost 2 bases; unmatched junction nucleotides: 7. This CDR3 has 15 amino acids. The germline V gene encodes CDR1 MDHEN and CDR2 SYDVKM. The CDR3 region is CASSSSGTGTYEQYF. For the CDR3, the DNA is TGTGCCAGCAGTTCGTCCGGGACAGGAACCTACGAGCAGTACTTC.

The V gene is TRBV2, the J gene TRBJ1-3; D call uncertain. Looked up from germline, CDR1 is SNHLY and CDR2 is FYNNEI. This CDR3 is built from 14 residues. The germline V and J ends were trimmed by 3 bases and 0 bases, with 6 bases remaining between them. The CDR3 DNA is TGTGCCAGCAGTGATCAGTCCTCTGGAAACACCATATATTTT. Protein product: CASSDQSSGNTIYF.

In DNA, the CDR3 is TGCGCCAGCAGCCTGGCTCGGACAGGGGGTTCAGATACGCAGTATTTT. Its translation is CASSLARTGGSDTQYF. The chain recombines TRBV5-1 with TRBJ2-3; 10 bases are shared with TRBD1. Germline loops: CDR1 SGHRS, CDR2 YFSETQ. After removal of 4 bases from V and 4 bases from J, the junction contained 9 bases not matched to a gene. The length of the CDR3 is 16 residues.

V usage is TRBV6-4 and J usage is TRBJ1-2, with D hard to call. The germline V gene has CDR1 MRHNA and CDR2 SNTAGT. Trimming removed 0 bases from V and 7 bases from J, with 18 bases in between. This CDR3 has 16 residues. The CDR3 region is CASSDSIGPSAGGYTF. As DNA, the CDR3 is TGTGCCAGCAGTGACTCAATCGGACCCTCGGCGGGTGGCTACACCTTC.

V is TRBV11-2 and J is TRBJ2-5; TRBD1 agrees at 10 bases. CDR1 SGHAT and CDR2 FQNNGV come from the germline V gene. The CDR3 is 15 residues long. The ends lost 1 base at V and 4 bases at J; junction bases unmatched: 3. In DNA form, the CDR3 reads TGTGCCAGCAGCTTAGGGACAGGGGGAGGAGAGACCCAGTACTTC. Translated: CASSLGTGGGETQYF.

The chain has TRBV19 and TRBJ2-3, with D possibly TRBD2 on 6 matching bases. The CDR3 contains 13 residues. V dropped 2 bases and J dropped 4 bases, with 7 bases sitting between them. Germline assignment: CDR1 LNHDA and CDR2 SQIVND (reference sequence). CDR3 region: CASSISGSDTQYF. CDR3 in DNA: TGTGCCAGTAGTATAAGCGGGTCAGATACGCAGTATTTT.

The J gene is TRBJ1-1, the V gene TRBV6-5, with D possibly TRBD1 on 5 matching bases. V was trimmed by 0 bases and J by 6 bases, leaving 8 bases between them. CDR3 length: 13 residues. The germline V gene has CDR1 MNHEY and CDR2 SVGAGI. The CDR3 bases are TGTGCCAGCAGTTACTCGGTAGGGGCTGAAGCTTTCTTT. This translates into CASSYSVGAEAFF.

The CDR3 region has the DNA TGTGCCAGCAGTTTCTTTGCCGGGGAGCTGTTTTTT. Its translation: CASSFFAGELFF. The gene calls are TRBV28 and TRBJ2-2; the D is unclear. This CDR3 is 12 amino acids long. Trimming stripped 3 bases from V and 6 bases from J, with 5 bases between. The germline V gene encodes CDR1 MDHEN and CDR2 SYDVKM.

The gene calls are TRBV10-2 and TRBJ2-5; D remains unclear. This CDR3 is 10 amino acids long. Germline V lookup: CDR1 WSHSY, CDR2 SAAADI. V dropped 6 bases and J dropped 7 bases, with 6 bases sitting between them. CDR3 DNA sequence: TGCGCCAGCAGAGATAGGACCCAGTACTTC. Amino acids: CASRDRTQYF.

V is TRBV11-3 and J is TRBJ2-1; TRBD1 aligns across 7 bases. Trimming at V came to 5 bases and at J to 5 bases, leaving 6 bases not matched to a gene. The CDR3 contains 14 residues. Germline CDR1 is SGHNT and CDR2 is YENEEA. Here the CDR3 reads CASSTAGQDNEQFF. CDR3 coding DNA: TGTGCCAGCAGCACCGCCGGACAGGACAATGAGCAGTTCTTC.

Only a few counts were recorded for this clone. The chain is built from TRBV21-1 and TRBJ1-1. TRBV21-1 is described as a pseudogene. This CDR3 has 15 residues. CDR3 loop: CASSNGYPIRPEAFF. In DNA form, the CDR3 reads TGTGCCAGCAGCAACGGGTATCCAATCCGCCCCGAAGCTTTCTTT.

This chain connects TRBV5-6 to TRBJ2-6, with no clear D. V lost 4 bases and J lost 1, with 9 bases in between. This CDR3 comprises 15 residues. Looked up from germline, CDR1 is SGHDT and CDR2 is YYEEEE. The CDR3 coding sequence is TGTGCCAGCAGCCTCGGTGGTTCTGGGGCCAACGTCCTGACTTTC. Its protein is CASSLGGSGANVLTF.

This clone has just a few counts. The rearrangement joins TRBV19 to TRBJ2-2; 7 bases are shared with TRBD1. The CDR3 consists of 17 residues. V lost 7 bases to trimming and J lost 2 bases; unmatched junction nucleotides: 13. The germline V gene encodes CDR1 LNHDA and CDR2 SQIVND (reference sequence). The CDR3 protein is CASNPILGTANTGELFF. In nucleotides, the CDR3 is TGTGCCAGTAATCCGATTCTGGGGACAGCAAACACCGGGGAGCTGTTTTTT.

The V and J genes are TRBV7-9 and TRBJ2-3; perhaps TRBD2 as D (6 bases). Trimming removed 6 bases at V and 6 bases at J, with 16 bases between. This CDR3 spans 14 amino acids. The V gene's germline CDR1 is SEHNR and CDR2 FQNEAQ (reference sequence). The CDR3: CASRGDSLWDTQYF. The CDR3 DNA reads TGTGCCAGCAGGGGGGACTCACTCTGGGATACGCAGTATTTT.

CDR3 loop: CASSVATGGSPLHF. The CDR3 coding sequence is TGTGCCAGCAGCGTAGCGACAGGAGGTTCACCCCTCCACTTT. The genes are TRBV9 and TRBJ1-6, with a possible D match to TRBD1 (6 bases). Germline assignment: CDR1 SGDLS and CDR2 YYNGEE. This CDR3 is built from 14 residues. The ends were cut back, 0 bases at V and 9 bases at J, with 10 bases in the middle.

This chain connects TRBV6-5 to TRBJ2-7; 8 nucleotides agree with TRBD1. The CDR3 loop spans 15 amino acids. Trimming removed 0 bases from V and 1 base from J; junction bases left unmatched: 2. Germline CDR1 and CDR2: MNHEY and SVGAGI. CDR3 sequence (DNA): TGTGCCAGCAGTTACTCGAACAGGGGGTCCTACGAGCAGTACTTC. It translates to CASSYSNRGSYEQYF.

This clone was seen just once. This sequence joins TRBV10-1 and TRBJ1-6, with D possibly matching TRBD1 (6 bases). This CDR3 has 13 residues. Germline CDR1 is WNHNN and CDR2 is SYGVQD (reference sequence). Trimming stripped 5 bases from V and 7 bases from J, with 9 bases between. CDR3 loop: CASSNRENSPLHF. In nucleotides, the CDR3 is TGCGCCAGCAGTAACAGGGAAAATTCACCCCTCCACTTT.

The genes are TRBV6-5 and TRBJ2-7; D not certain. The germline gives CDR1 MNHEY, CDR2 SVGAGI. With 0 bases removed from V and 6 bases from J, the gap between germline ends came to 9 bases. The CDR3 runs 13 residues. The CDR3 DNA reads TGTGCCAGCAGTTACTCTACACGGAGCGAGCAGTACTTC. It encodes CASSYSTRSEQYF.

The rearrangement links TRBV4-2 to TRBJ1-1, with 8 nucleotides matching TRBD1. This CDR3 comprises 15 residues. CDR1 is LGHNA and CDR2 is YNFKEQ in the germline V gene. Unmatched junction bases numbered 6, after V lost 2 bases and J lost 4 bases. In DNA form, the CDR3 reads TGTGCCAGCAGCCAATTGGGCACAGGGGGCACTGAAGCTTTCTTT. This translates into CASSQLGTGGTEAFF.

This sequence joins TRBV28 and TRBJ1-2; D unclear. The CDR3 extends over 12 amino acids. V lost 6 bases to trimming and J lost 0 bases, with 5 bases between them. Germline V gene lookup returns CDR1 MDHEN and CDR2 SYDVKM. The CDR3: CASSLTNYGYTF. The CDR3 nucleotides read TGTGCCAGCAGCCTAACTAACTATGGCTACACCTTC.

The rearrangement uses TRBV28 and TRBJ2-1; 7 bases line up with TRBD2. With 2 bases clipped from V and 3 bases from J, the junction kept 10 bases outside the gene matches. The V gene's germline CDR1 is MDHEN and CDR2 SYDVKM. This CDR3 region has 17 residues. Here the CDR3 reads CASSLLERGTLYNEQFF. The CDR3, as DNA: TGTGCCAGCAGTTTACTGGAGCGGGGAACTCTCTACAATGAGCAGTTCTTC.